The 5 T cell receptor beta chains given below trace back to one sample, sequenced in a study of T cells in Graves' hyperthyroidism and ophthalmopathy. TCR beta CDR3 regions were amplified from RNA transcripts. RT-PCR in the first round (using the HTBI primer set) targeted the TCR CDR3. TCRdb re-called the multiplex PCR reads with MiXCR, one entry per CDR3 protein. The sample records 550,000 to 700,000 distinct CDR3 sequences, around 46% being singletons. The sequenced sample consisted of peripheral blood or thyroid tissue (not recorded which). The receptor source for this set is an adult woman with Graves' disease, either hyperthyroidism or ophthalmopathy (not recorded which).

V usage is TRBV19 and J usage is TRBJ1-5; tentative D call: TRBD1 (5 bases). CDR3 length: 14 residues. Trimming removed 9 bases from V and 5 bases from J, with 17 bases in between. CDR1 is LNHDA and CDR2 is SQIVND in the germline V gene (reference sequence). The CDR3: CASSLLGEDQPQHF. The CDR3 nucleotides are TGTGCCAGCAGTTTATTGGGGGAGGATCAGCCCCAGCATTTT.

Ten or more counts support this clonotype. V and J are TRBV20-1 and TRBJ2-7; TRBD2 matches 7 bases. Trimming removed 4 bases from V and 0 bases from J; junction bases left unmatched: 6. Germline CDR1 is DFQATT and CDR2 is SNEGSKA (reference sequence). The CDR3 covers 14 residues. The CDR3 coding sequence is TGCAGTGCTACTAACCGGGACTACTCCTACGAGCAGTACTTC. Its protein is CSATNRDYSYEQYF.

The chain is built from TRBV9 and TRBJ1-2; possibly TRBD1 for D (6 bases). The germline CDR1 and CDR2 sequences are SGDLS and YYNGEE. The CDR3 loop spans 12 amino acids. V gave up 0 bases and J gave up 8 bases, with 8 bases separating them. The CDR3 DNA follows: TGTGCCAGCAGCGTAGGACAGGTCGGCTACACCTTC. It specifies CASSVGQVGYTF.

The J gene is TRBJ2-1, the V gene TRBV9; 14 positions match TRBD2. Gene TRBJ2-7 matches the end of the DNA better, so the J call may be wrong. Germline V gene sequence: CDR1 SGDLS, CDR2 YYNGEE. The CDR3 has 14 amino acids. The CDR3 protein is CASTLGLAGVEQYF. The CDR3 DNA is TGTGCCAGCACCCTGGGACTAGCGGGAGTCGAGCAGTACTTC.

The V gene is TRBV2, the J gene TRBJ2-7; perhaps TRBD1 as D (5 bases). V was cut by 7 bases and J by 1 base, with 11 bases left in between. This CDR3 comprises 13 residues. The germline CDR1 and CDR2 sequences are SNHLY and FYNNEI. In DNA, the CDR3 is TGTGCCAGCAATCAGGACATTTCCTACGAGCAGTACTTC. This gives the protein CASNQDISYEQYF.